Sequencing of this TCR beta chain was carried out in a study of molecular identifiers for immune sequencing clone quantification. MiXCR was run by TCRdb on the PCR reads, yielding one entry per CDR3 protein. The table lists about 500,000 distinct CDR3 sequences, approximately 25% of them singletons. Losses at the gene ends were 5 bases for V and 7 bases for J; bases not matched to a gene: 8. Germline V gives CDR1 MDHEN, CDR2 SYDVKM. The CDR3 length is 15 residues. The chain links TRBV28 to TRBJ2-7; 13 positions match TRBD2. The sequence derives from a human donor in good health. Some libraries in this study had Jurkat cell RNA spiked in. Input material: naive CD8+ T cells from blood, with Jurkat cell RNA spiked in. Stated subset: FACS-sorted CD8+CD4-CCR7+CD45RA+ naive T cells. The CDR3 nucleotides read TGTGCCAGCAGTATCGGACTAGCGGGAGTTGAAGAGCAGTACTTC. Protein product: CASSIGLAGVEEQYF.